This T cell receptor (beta chain) was documented in a study of blood T cell repertoires in COVID-19. Sequencing was performed with immunoSEQ multiplex PCR; in TCRdb, only in-frame clones are kept and a portion is missing. This sample has around 250,000 clones, with approximately 85% found just once. V dropped 10 bases and J dropped 7; count of bases not matched to a gene: 11. Germline lookup yields CDR1 MDHEN and CDR2 SYDVKM. CDR3 size: 14 residues. The source of this sequence is a man over 45 with active or convalescent COVID-19. The sequencing sample was made of peripheral blood. The chain employs TRBV28 and TRBJ2-1, with 9 bases fitting TRBD2. The CDR3 sequence: CANAESLAGNEQFF. CDR3 DNA: TGTGCCAACGCGGAGTCCCTAGCGGGAAATGAGCAGTTCTTC.